This T cell receptor beta chain is drawn from a study of early T cells in non-severe SARS-CoV-2 infection. Study-level points and caveats: Matches to VDJdb favored anti-spike CD8 responses and missed private and CD4 specificities.

TCRdb recomputed calls from the 5' RACE reads with MiXCR, one row per CDR3 protein. The sample includes some 91,000 distinct CDR3 sequences, 14% to 15% of them seen just once. V lost 4 bases and J lost 1, with 17 bases in between. The CDR3 sequence is 17 residues long. Germline V gene sequence: CDR1 SGHDN, CDR2 FVKESK. In this sample, this clonotype turned up many times. Antigen unknown. This receptor was obtained from an adult who was a healthcare worker with PCR-confirmed SARS-CoV-2 infection or an uninfected control (not recorded which). The source material was whole blood. The V gene is TRBV14, the J gene TRBJ2-1; D gene unclear. CDR3 nucleotides: TGTGCCAGCAGCCTTACGAGTGGAGAAGGGTCCTACAATGAGCAGTTCTTC. Amino acid sequence: CASSLTSGEGSYNEQFF.